The 22 T cell receptor beta chains below were found in one sample sequenced in a study of OX40 agonist ivuxolimab in advanced cancers. Profiling relied on immunoSEQ multiplex PCR, and the TCRdb table lists in-frame clones only, not all of them. The sample includes some 11,000 clones, roughly 70% of them seen just once. The sequencing used CD4+ or CD8+ T cells sorted from blood, collected in a trial of the OX40 agonist ivuxolimab. Source of these receptors: an adult with an advanced solid tumor such as melanoma, head and neck, liver or kidney cancer.

J is TRBJ1-1 and V is TRBV11-1; maybe TRBD1 (5 bases). The CDR3 sequence is 16 residues long. V was clipped by 4 bases and J by 3 bases, with 18 bases between them. Germline CDR1 and CDR2: SGHAT and FQDESV (reference sequence). The CDR3 DNA reads TGTGCCAGCAGCTCCCTCCTTGGGACCACAGACACTGAAGCTTTCTTT. Translated, it gives CASSSLLGTTDTEAFF.

The V call is TRBV4-3, the J call TRBJ2-7; possible D gene TRBD1, 7 bases. The V end lost 0 bases, the J end lost 5 bases, and 17 bases lay between the germline ends. The germline V gene has CDR1 LGHNA and CDR2 YSLEER. The CDR3 is made up of 16 amino acids. The CDR3 is CASSQDLSRGAHEQYF. The CDR3 nucleotides are TGCGCCAGCAGCCAAGATCTGAGCAGGGGGGCCCACGAGCAGTACTTC.

This chain connects TRBV30 to TRBJ1-2; 7 positions agree with TRBD1. From germline, CDR1 is GTSNPN and CDR2 SVGIG (reference sequence). CDR3 length equals 19 residues. The trim removed 2 bases at V and 7 bases at J, leaving 25 bases unmatched. The CDR3 loop is CAWSLTYYAGGEEMGGYTF. CDR3 bases: TGTGCCTGGAGTCTAACTTACTACGCAGGGGGAGAAGAAATGGGTGGCTACACCTTC.

The chain links TRBV9 to TRBJ2-7; D remains ambiguous. The CDR3 runs to 16 residues. The V gene lost 0 bases and the J gene lost 2 bases, with 15 bases spanning the gap. From germline, CDR1 is SGDLS and CDR2 YYNGEE. The CDR3 DNA sequence: TGTGCCAGCAGCGTAGCTTCTGGGTCGAGCGCCTACGAGCAGTACTTC. This gives the protein CASSVASGSSAYEQYF.

The CDR3 sequence: CASIRSGTAYTDTQYF. Written as DNA, the CDR3 is TGTGCCAGCATCAGATCCGGGACAGCCTACACAGATACGCAGTATTTT. The rearrangement uses TRBV11-2 and TRBJ2-3; 7 bases align to TRBD1. The ends lost 7 bases at V and 2 bases at J; junction bases unmatched: 12. The CDR3 runs 16 residues. Germline CDR1 is SGHAT and CDR2 is FQNNGV.

A few counts support this clone. The gene calls are TRBV4-2 and TRBJ1-3; D is undetermined. Deletions cut 0 bases from V and 8 bases from J, with 5 bases between. This CDR3 contains 12 residues. From germline, CDR1 is LGHNA and CDR2 YNFKEQ. CDR3 sequence reads: CASSQDRDTIYF. The DNA of the CDR3 is TGTGCCAGCAGCCAAGATAGGGACACCATATATTTT.

The rearrangement uses TRBV7-8 and TRBJ2-7; a weak D match, TRBD2 (5 bases). The V gene lost 5 bases and the J gene lost 6 bases, with 14 bases spanning the gap. The CDR3 loop spans 13 amino acids. Germline-derived CDR1 and CDR2 are SGHVS and FQNEAQ. CDR3 bases: TGTGCCAGCAGCCTGGAAGGGAGATCCGAGCAGTACTTC. Amino acids: CASSLEGRSEQYF.

V gene TRBV11-2 combines with J gene TRBJ2-1; D is possibly TRBD2 (7 bases). The V gene lost 4 bases and the J gene lost 8 bases, with 15 bases spanning the gap. This CDR3 spans 14 amino acids. CDR1 and CDR2 from the germline V gene are SGHAT and FQNNGV. This CDR3 reads CASSSLQGGDEQFF. In nucleotides, the CDR3 is TGTGCCAGCAGCTCCCTACAGGGAGGGGATGAGCAGTTCTTC. The complete variable domain, with remaining parts taken from reference TRBV11-2 and TRBJ2-1, reads EAGVAQSPRYKIIEKRQSVAFWCNPISGHATLYWYQQILGQGPKLLIQFQNNGVVDDSQLPKDRFSAERLKGVDSTLKIQPAKLEDSAVYLCASSSLQGGDEQFFGPGTRLTVL.

The chain combines TRBV27 with TRBJ1-1; D is undetermined. Per the germline V gene, CDR1 is MNHEY and CDR2 is SMNVEV (reference sequence). The CDR3 is 15 amino acids. With 5 bases removed from V and 0 bases from J, the gap between germline ends came to 13 bases. CDR3 region: CASSMFRTVNTEAFF. The CDR3 nucleotides are TGTGCCAGCAGTATGTTCAGGACGGTGAACACTGAAGCTTTCTTT.

CDR3 nucleotide sequence: TGTGCCAGCAGTGGTATCCAGGGGACAAGGTACAATGAGCAGTTCTTC. The encoded protein is CASSGIQGTRYNEQFF. The genes are TRBV2 and TRBJ2-1; TRBD1 is a possible D gene (6 bases). Deletions cut 4 bases from V and 4 bases from J, with 17 bases between. The CDR3 is 16 amino acids. Germline V gives CDR1 SNHLY, CDR2 FYNNEI.

J is TRBJ2-1 and V is TRBV15; D perhaps matches TRBD2 (6 bases). Trimming cost V 3 bases and J 2 bases, with 11 bases left between them. The CDR3 loop spans 15 amino acids. Germline V gene sequence: CDR1 LNHNV, CDR2 YYDKDF (reference sequence). The CDR3 bases are TGTGCCACCAGCAGGGGAGCGGGTCCCTACAATGAGCAGTTCTTC. It specifies CATSRGAGPYNEQFF.

This clone was seen a handful of times. This chain links TRBV6-6 with TRBJ1-4; possible D gene TRBD1, 6 bases. This CDR3 has 15 amino acids. The germline CDR1 and CDR2 sequences are MNHNY and SVGAGI (reference sequence). Trimming took 6 bases from V and 0 from J, leaving 11 bases between them. The CDR3 here is CASSDRIATNEKLFF. In DNA form, the CDR3 reads TGTGCCAGCAGCGACAGGATTGCAACTAATGAAAAACTGTTTTTT.

The chain combines TRBV4-3 with TRBJ2-1; unclear D gene. This CDR3 region has 12 residues. The V end was cut by 1 base, the J end by 5 bases, with 3 bases between. From germline, CDR1 is LGHNA and CDR2 YSLEER. CDR3 DNA sequence: TGCGCCAGCAGCCAAGGGAACAATGAGCAGTTCTTC. Protein: CASSQGNNEQFF.

V gene TRBV6-5 combines with J gene TRBJ2-2, with 8 bases lining up with TRBD1. V was clipped by 5 bases and J by 5 bases; unmatched bases: 7. This CDR3 has 15 amino acids. Per germline, CDR1 MNHEY and CDR2 SVGAGI. The DNA of the CDR3 is TGTGCCAGCAGTCTACTTCGACAGGGGACCGGGGAGCTGTTTTTT. As protein: CASSLLRQGTGELFF.

The chain is built from TRBV7-9 and TRBJ1-2; D is undetermined. The V and J ends lost 4 bases and 5 bases respectively, with 11 bases between them. Germline CDR1 is SEHNR and CDR2 is FQNEAQ (reference sequence). This CDR3 comprises 13 residues. Here the CDR3 DNA reads TGTGCCAGCAGCTCTGATGACCTGTATGGCTACACCTTC. Its protein is CASSSDDLYGYTF.

The chain has TRBV30 and TRBJ2-1, with TRBD2 matching 9 bases. J gave up 5 bases and V 3 bases, and 5 bases lay outside the gene matches. CDR1 and CDR2 (germline): GTSNPN, SVGIG (reference sequence). The CDR3 is made up of 14 amino acids. The CDR3 loop reads CAWRVAGEHNEQFF. The CDR3 region has the DNA TGTGCCTGGAGGGTAGCGGGAGAACACAATGAGCAGTTCTTC.

The genes are TRBV7-3 and TRBJ2-7; perhaps TRBD2 as D (6 bases). Germline V gene sequence: CDR1 SGHTA, CDR2 FQGTGA. Between the trimmed V and J ends, which lost 2 bases and 1 base, there was a span of 9 bases. The CDR3 contains 14 residues. The CDR3 nucleotides are TGTGCCAGCAGCTTAGATGCGGGGTCCTACGAGCAGTACTTC. Encoded protein: CASSLDAGSYEQYF.

The V gene is TRBV19, the J gene TRBJ2-3; no clear D. The germline V gene encodes CDR1 LNHDA and CDR2 SQIVND (reference sequence). Trimming left V 3 bases short and J 6 bases short, with 13 bases between. The CDR3 length is 14 residues. CDR3 sequence: CASSINPRADTQYF. CDR3 DNA: TGTGCCAGTAGTATCAATCCACGGGCGGATACGCAGTATTTT.

The genes are TRBV7-9 and TRBJ2-6, with D maybe TRBD1 (5 bases). Germline CDR1 reads SEHNR; CDR2 reads FQNEAQ (reference sequence). The CDR3 has 16 amino acids. The V end lost 3 bases, the J end lost 0 bases, and 9 bases lay between the germline ends. The chain's CDR3 is CASSFPDSSGANVLTF. CDR3 DNA: TGTGCCAGCAGCTTCCCCGACAGCTCTGGGGCCAACGTCCTGACTTTC.

The chain is built from TRBV27 and TRBJ2-7, with D possibly matching TRBD1 (5 bases). Trimming shortened V by 6 bases and J by 5 bases, and 17 bases separated the two germline ends. The CDR3 has 14 amino acids. Looked up from germline, CDR1 is MNHEY and CDR2 is SMNVEV (reference sequence). The CDR3 DNA follows: TGTGCCAGCAGAACAGGATTCCCTGGGAACGAGCAGTACTTC. Translated, it gives CASRTGFPGNEQYF.

The chain employs TRBV5-4 and TRBJ2-2; 11 positions match TRBD2. Germline V gene lookup returns CDR1 SGHNT and CDR2 YYREEE (reference sequence). This CDR3 contains 17 residues. V lost 0 bases to trimming and J lost 6 bases; unmatched junction nucleotides: 7. The CDR3 region is CASSLEPTSGKSGELFF. The CDR3, as DNA: TGTGCCAGCAGCTTGGAACCGACTAGCGGGAAATCCGGGGAGCTGTTTTTT.

In this sample, this clone is medium-sized. The rearrangement links TRBV4-1 to TRBJ2-7; D gene ambiguous. The CDR3 consists of 15 residues. Trimming shortened V by 4 bases and J by 7 bases, and 20 bases separated the two germline ends. The germline V gene encodes CDR1 MGHRA and CDR2 YSYEKL. CDR3 DNA sequence: TGCGCCAGCAGCCCGGAGTCGGATCCCCGGGTTGAGCAGTACTTC. This sequence encodes CASSPESDPRVEQYF.